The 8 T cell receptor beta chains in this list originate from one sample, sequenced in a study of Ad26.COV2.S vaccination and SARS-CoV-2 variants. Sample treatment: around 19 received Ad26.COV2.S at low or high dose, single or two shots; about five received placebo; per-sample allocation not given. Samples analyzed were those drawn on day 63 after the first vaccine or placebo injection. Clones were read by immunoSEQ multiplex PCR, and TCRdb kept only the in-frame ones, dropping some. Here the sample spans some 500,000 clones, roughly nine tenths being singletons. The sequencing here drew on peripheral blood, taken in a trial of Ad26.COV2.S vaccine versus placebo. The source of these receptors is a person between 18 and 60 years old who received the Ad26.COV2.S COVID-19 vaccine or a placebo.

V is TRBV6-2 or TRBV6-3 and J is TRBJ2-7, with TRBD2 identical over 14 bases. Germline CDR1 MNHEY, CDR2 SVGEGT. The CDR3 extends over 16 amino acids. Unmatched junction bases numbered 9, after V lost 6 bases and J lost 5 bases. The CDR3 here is CASSLRTSGRQNEQYV. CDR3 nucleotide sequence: TGTGCCAGCAGCCTCCGGACTAGCGGGAGGCAAAACGAGCAGTACGTC.

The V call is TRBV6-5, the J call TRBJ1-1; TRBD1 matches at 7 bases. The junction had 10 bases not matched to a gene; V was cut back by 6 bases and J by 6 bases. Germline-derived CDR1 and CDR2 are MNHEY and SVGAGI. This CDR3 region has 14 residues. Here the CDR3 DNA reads TGTGCCAGCAGACCGCAACCCGACAGGGCTGAAGCTTTCTTT. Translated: CASRPQPDRAEAFF.

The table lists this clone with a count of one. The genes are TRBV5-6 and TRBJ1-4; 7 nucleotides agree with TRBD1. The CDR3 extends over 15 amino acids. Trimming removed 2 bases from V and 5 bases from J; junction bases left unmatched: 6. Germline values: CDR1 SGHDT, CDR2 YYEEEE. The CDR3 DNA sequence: TGTGCCAGCAGCTTATGGGACAGAATAAATGAAAAACTGTTTTTT. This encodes CASSLWDRINEKLFF.

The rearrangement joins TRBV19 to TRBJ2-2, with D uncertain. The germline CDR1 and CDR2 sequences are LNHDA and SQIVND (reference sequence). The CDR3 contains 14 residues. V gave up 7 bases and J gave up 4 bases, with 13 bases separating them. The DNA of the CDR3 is TGTGCCAGTACCACCGCCGGGTTCACCGGGGAGCTGTTTTTT. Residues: CASTTAGFTGELFF.

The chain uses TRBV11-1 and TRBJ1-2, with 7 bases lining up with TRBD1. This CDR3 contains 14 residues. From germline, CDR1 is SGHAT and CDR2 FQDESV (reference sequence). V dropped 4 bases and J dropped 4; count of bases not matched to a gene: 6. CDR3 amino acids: CASSSWDRVYGYTF. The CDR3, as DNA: TGTGCCAGCAGCTCCTGGGACAGAGTCTATGGCTACACCTTC.

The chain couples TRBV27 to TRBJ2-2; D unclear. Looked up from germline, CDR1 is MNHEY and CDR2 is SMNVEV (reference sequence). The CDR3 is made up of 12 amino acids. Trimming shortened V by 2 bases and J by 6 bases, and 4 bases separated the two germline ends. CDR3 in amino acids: CASSLGPGELFF. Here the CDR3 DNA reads TGTGCCAGCAGTTTAGGTCCCGGGGAGCTGTTTTTT.

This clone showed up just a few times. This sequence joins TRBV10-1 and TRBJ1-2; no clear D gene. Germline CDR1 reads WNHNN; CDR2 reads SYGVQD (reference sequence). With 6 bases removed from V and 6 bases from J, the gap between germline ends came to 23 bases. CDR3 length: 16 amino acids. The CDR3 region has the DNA TGCGCCAGCAGGCACGCCTCCGGGCCCCGTGGGCATGGCTACACCTTC. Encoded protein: CASRHASGPRGHGYTF.

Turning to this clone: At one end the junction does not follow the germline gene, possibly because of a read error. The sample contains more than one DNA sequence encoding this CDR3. CDR3 in DNA: TGTGCCAGCTCCCCACGGGACTCCTACGAGCAGTACTTC. It specifies CASSPRDSYEQYF. The V call is TRBV18, the J call TRBJ2-7; D possibly corresponds to TRBD2 (5 bases). The CDR3 is made up of 13 amino acids. Germline CDR1 is KGHSH and CDR2 is LQKENI. Full variable domain (missing parts from reference TRBV18 and TRBJ2-7): NAGVMQNPRHLVRRRGQEARLRCSPMKGHSHVYWYRQLPEEGLKFMVYLQKENIIDESGMPKERFSAEFPKEGPSILRIQQVVRGDSAAYFCASSPRDSYEQYFGPGTRLTVT.